Shown below are 3 T cell receptor beta chains from a single sample sequenced in a study of CD8+CD57+ T cells in acquired aplastic anemia (dated by TCRdb to between 2017 and 2018). The instrument was an Illumina HiSeq 2000. Profiling of TCR beta VDJ combinations and CDR3 sequences used genomic DNA as the template. Using fastp at Q25 and MiXCR, TCRdb reprocessed the public reads and kept productive beta chains. Rows are combined by CDR3 protein, so each entry shows the most common genes and DNA. This sample has about 400,000 distinct CDR3 sequences in its table, and around 68% of those were observed once. Less than 4% of the sample rests with the top ten. The specimen was sorted CD4+, CD8+, or CD8+CD57+ T cells (not recorded which) from PBMCs. The receptors derive from a human donor in good health, serving as a control.

This chain connects TRBV9 to TRBJ2-6, with D perhaps matching TRBD1 (5 bases). CDR1 SGDLS and CDR2 YYNGEE come from the germline V gene. This CDR3 spans 16 amino acids. Deletions cut 0 bases from V and 2 bases from J, with 9 bases between. The CDR3 is CASSVEPGTGANVLTF. CDR3 nucleotides: TGTGCCAGCAGCGTAGAACCAGGGACTGGGGCCAACGTCCTGACTTTC.

The gene calls are TRBV20-1 and TRBJ1-2, with D maybe TRBD1 (6 bases). V gave up 6 bases and J gave up 12 bases, with 20 bases separating them. CDR1 is DFQATT, CDR2 SNEGSKA, per germline (reference sequence). The CDR3 has 12 amino acids. CDR3 nucleotides: TGCAGTGCCCAACGGGACAACGGAAACAACACCTTC. This codes for CSAQRDNGNNTF.

A remark on this clonotype: Mismatch with germline at one junction end may stem from a read error. V usage is TRBV9 and J usage is TRBJ1-5, with 12 bases lining up with TRBD1. This CDR3 has 15 residues. Per the germline V gene, CDR1 is SGDLS and CDR2 is YYNGEE. The CDR3 reads CASSPGQGANKPQHF. The CDR3 nucleotides read TGTGCCAGCAGCCCGGGACAGGGGGCCAATAAGCCACAGCATTTT. The full variable domain, with the rest looked up from reference TRBV9 and TRBJ1-5, is DSGVTQTPKHLITATGQRVTLRCSPRSGDLSVYWYQQSLDQGLQFLIQYYNGEERAKGNILERFSAQQFPDLHSELNLSSLELGDSALYFCASSPGQGANKPQHFGDGTRLSIL.